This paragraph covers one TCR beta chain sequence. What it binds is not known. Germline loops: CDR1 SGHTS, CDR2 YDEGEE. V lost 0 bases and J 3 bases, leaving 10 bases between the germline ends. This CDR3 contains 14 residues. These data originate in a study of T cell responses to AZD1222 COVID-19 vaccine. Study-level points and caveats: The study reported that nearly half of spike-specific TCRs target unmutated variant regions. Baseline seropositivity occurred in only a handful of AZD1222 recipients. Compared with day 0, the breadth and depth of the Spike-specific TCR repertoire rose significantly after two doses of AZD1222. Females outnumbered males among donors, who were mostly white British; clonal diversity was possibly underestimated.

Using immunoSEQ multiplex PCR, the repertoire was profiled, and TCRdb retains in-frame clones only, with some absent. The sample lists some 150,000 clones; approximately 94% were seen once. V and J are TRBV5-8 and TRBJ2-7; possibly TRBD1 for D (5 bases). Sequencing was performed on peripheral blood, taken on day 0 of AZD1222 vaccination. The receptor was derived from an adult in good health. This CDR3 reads CASSLEGASYEQYF. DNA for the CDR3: TGTGCCAGCAGCTTGGAAGGGGCCAGCTACGAGCAGTACTTC.